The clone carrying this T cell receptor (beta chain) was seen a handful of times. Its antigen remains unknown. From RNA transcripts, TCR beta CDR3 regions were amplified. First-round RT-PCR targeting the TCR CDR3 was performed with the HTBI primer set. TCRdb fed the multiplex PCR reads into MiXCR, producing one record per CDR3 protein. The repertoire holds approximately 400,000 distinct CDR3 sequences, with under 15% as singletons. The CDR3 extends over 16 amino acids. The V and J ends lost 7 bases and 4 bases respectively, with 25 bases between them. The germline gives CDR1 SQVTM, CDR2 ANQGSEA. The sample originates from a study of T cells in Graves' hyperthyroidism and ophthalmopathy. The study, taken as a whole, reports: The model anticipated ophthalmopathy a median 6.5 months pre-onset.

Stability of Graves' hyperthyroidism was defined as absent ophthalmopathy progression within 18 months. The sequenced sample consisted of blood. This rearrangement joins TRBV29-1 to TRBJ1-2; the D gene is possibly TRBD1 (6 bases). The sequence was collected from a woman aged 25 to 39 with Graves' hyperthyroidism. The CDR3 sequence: CSDGVDCRGAGYGYTF. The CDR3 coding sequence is TGCAGCGATGGTGTGGACTGCAGGGGCGCGGGCTATGGCTACACCTTC.